This TCR beta chain was retrieved from a study of shared clonotypes between healthy human individuals (dated by TCRdb to the early 2020s). General notes on the study: The cohort comprised a couple of women and a few men aged 18 to 49 years. For each donor, CD4 naive and CD4 memory were each given three plates, CD8 naive was given two plates, and CD8 memory was given one plate. To estimate repertoire size and how much clonotype sharing occurs between individuals, the study deeply sequenced the blood TCR repertoires of five or six healthy adults. To increase sequencing depth and limit assay-specific biases, different laboratories used diverse techniques to prepare libraries and sequence TCR repertoires. Between about 0.8 and 8.9 billion PBMCs per donor were obtained by leukapheresis. General conclusions and limits of the study: Larger estimated clonotype richness was generally found for naive subsets than for memory subsets. When several donors were compared, the shared fraction of clonotypes was 5% to 6.5% for naive CD4, approximately 3.5% for naive CD8, more than 2% for memory CD4, and 0.4% for memory CD8. The genetic and exposure-history diversity represented was limited by the small number of donors. Incomplete sequencing was indicated by rarefaction of sorted-subset datasets, despite the large sequencing depth. Only blood was sampled, and tissue TCR repertoires likely differ from those in blood. Based on pairwise subsampling, the degree of clonotype sharing among donors was expected to be affected by sequencing depth. Higher generation probabilities were observed for clonotypes shared by all four sorted-subset donors than for non-shared clonotypes.

Measured from the cysteine to the phenylalanine, the CDR3 is 15 residues long. The retained sequence is limited to the CDR3, 45 bases, with the frame set at the first base. For CDR1 and CDR2, the germline V gene lists MGHRA and YSYEKL. V was cut back by 4 bases and J by 0 bases, leaving a gap of 10 bases between them. Of note for this clone: Its binding antigen is unknown. No qualities accompany the bases; no much larger clone lies one base away.

CD8 naive samples were obtained by positive selection for CCR7 among CD45RO-negative cells, yielding a CD45RA+CCR7+ population from which TemRA cells were excluded. Healthy HIV-negative adults with no recently reported acute infections or vaccinations were included as donors. Every donor was a Caucasian adult residing in Nashville, Tennessee, USA. After blood collection by leukapheresis, PBMCs were isolated using Ficoll-Histopaque density gradient centrifugation and then cryopreserved in the vapor phase of liquid nitrogen. Purity and quantity of every magnetically sorted T cell population were checked by analytical flow cytometry. From each sorted fraction, genomic DNA was isolated and quantified by UV absorbance on a Nanodrop 2000c. TCR CDR3 regions were amplified from genomic DNA by multiplex PCR using the deep immunoSEQ assay. For each cell subset, the extracted genomic DNA was distributed evenly across all wells of several immunoSEQ 96-well plates, and each plate served as one replicate. For sorted subsets, 150 to 250 ng genomic DNA, equal to 30,000 to 35,000 T cell genomes, was loaded into each replicate PCR. The purified libraries were quantified using a Qubit 3.0 fluorometer, sized with a Bioanalyzer 2100, and then quantified again using the KAPA Library Quantification kit. Each immunoSEQ 96-well plate was sequenced on its own single-read 150-cycle Illumina NextSeq 550 flow cell. Regarding the original processing steps: Because the immunoSEQ output held only junctional sequences and lacked quality scores, the filtering could not match the filtering applied to full-length reads. To assign V/J genes and CDR3, sequences were annotated using PyIR, a Python wrapper for IgBLAST v1.9, with IMGT germline references. Reads were removed for weak V/J assignments (E-value above 1e-6), missing CDR3, stop codons, out-of-frame junctions, or ambiguous translated residues. A V3J clonotype was defined by an identical inferred V gene, J gene, and CDR3 amino acid sequence. Percentage overlap between repertoires was calculated by dividing the number of shared unique clonotypes by the size of the smaller repertoire. RTK rarefaction, the Chao1 estimator, and Recon v2.1 estimates of unobserved clonotypes were used to assess repertoire richness. Generation probabilities for all TCRbeta clonotypes obtained by the gDNA method from four donors were computed using OLGA. This is the immuneACCESS table as TCRdb keeps it, with only in-frame sequences that have V and J called. A part of the clones is gone; compared with another copy, unresolved V genes explain less than half, and the rest is unexplained. That table gives V, J and clone size, and the DNA gave D and trimming. The sample table shows under 2,000,000 clones, and less than 95% are seen once. The ten largest clones take up approximately 1% of the sample.

The specimen was naive CD8+ T cells sorted from blood. The intended sense of this specimen's cell subset or site label: CD45RA+CCR7+. The TCR originated in a man younger than 30 in good health. The rearranged chain carries TRBV4-1 and TRBJ1-3; the D gene cannot be named for sure. The DNA sequence is given as TGCGCCAGCAGCCCCTCGGCGTTCTCTGGAAACACCATATATTTT. It translates to CASSPSAFSGNTIYF.